This T cell receptor beta chain was recorded in a study of T cell responses to AZD1222 COVID-19 vaccine. Points on this clone: The antigen is not known. A junction boundary mismatches the germline segment, possibly from a read error.

Study results and caveats: The study reported that nearly half of spike-specific TCRs target unmutated variant regions.

Germline CDR1 is SEHNR and CDR2 is FQNEAQ (reference sequence). The CDR3 consists of 13 residues. Measured with immunoSEQ multiplex PCR; TCRdb has only the in-frame clones, and not every one. The data hold some 140,000 clones, with roughly nine tenths observed a single time. Sequences were derived from peripheral blood, sampled on day 0 of MenACWY control vaccination. The TCR sequence derives from an adult in good health. This chain uses TRBV7-9 with TRBJ2-7; TRBD2 matches 8 bases. CDR3 in amino acids: CASSFRGRYEQYF. The CDR3 coding sequence is TGTGCCAGTAGCTTTCGCGGGAGGTACGAGCAGTACTTC. Full variable domain (outside the CDR3, taken from reference TRBV7-9 and TRBJ2-7): DTGVSQNPRHKITKRGQNVTFRCDPISEHNRLYWYRQTLGQGPEFLTYFQNEAQLEKSRLLSDRFSAERPKGSFSTLEIQRTEQGDSAMYLCASSFRGRYEQYFGPGTRLTVT.